A single sample gave rise to the 14 T cell receptor beta chains below, sequenced in a study of T cells after yellow fever vaccination. TCRdb redid the calling of the 5' RACE reads with MiXCR, one entry per CDR3 protein. Here the sample spans hundreds of thousands of distinct CDR3 sequences, 9% to 15% being singletons. The specimen comprised PBMCs, sampled on the day of the yellow fever booster vaccination. Source of these receptors: a man aged 25-45 years who received the YFV17D yellow fever vaccine.

In this sample, this clonotype turned up a few times. V and J are TRBV12-3 or TRBV12-4 and TRBJ2-2, with D unresolved. Trimming shortened V by 2 bases and J by 3 bases, and 10 bases separated the two germline ends. The CDR3 extends over 15 amino acids. For the CDR3, the DNA is TGTGCCAGCAGTTTAAGGGCAGGACACACCGGGGAGCTGTTTTTT. Amino acid sequence: CASSLRAGHTGELFF.

This clonotype has a count of ten or more. The V and J genes are TRBV7-2 and TRBJ2-1; 8 bases line up with TRBD2. The germline CDR1 and CDR2 sequences are SGHTA and FQGNSA. V lost 4 bases, J lost 1 base, and 3 bases stayed unmatched. This CDR3 region has 15 residues. The CDR3 sequence: CASSSGLASYNEQFF. The CDR3 DNA reads TGTGCCAGCAGCTCCGGACTAGCTTCCTACAATGAGCAGTTCTTC.

This clonotype was seen more than once but under ten times. The chain employs TRBV14 and TRBJ2-1, with D unresolved. CDR1 SGHDN and CDR2 FVKESK come from the germline V gene. The CDR3 loop spans 14 amino acids. Trimming pared 2 bases from V and 6 bases from J, leaving 11 bases between. The CDR3 DNA sequence: TGTGCCAGCAGCCAACTAGGAGATGGCAATGAGCAGTTCTTC. Residues: CASSQLGDGNEQFF.

This clonotype was seen a handful of times. The chain is built from TRBV10-3 and TRBJ2-5; no clear D gene. The ends were cut back, 11 bases at V and 0 bases at J, with 13 bases in the middle. Germline assignment: CDR1 ENHRY and CDR2 SYGVKD. The CDR3 length is 13 residues. This CDR3 is CAVNSAYQETQYF. Written as DNA, the CDR3 is TGTGCCGTTAACTCGGCCTACCAAGAGACCCAGTACTTC.

Here the CDR3 DNA reads TGTGCCAGCAGCAATATAGGAGTCGCGTACTTC. This codes for CASSNIGVAYF. This chain uses TRBV7-2 with TRBJ2-7; D gene uncertain. With 5 bases removed from V and 12 bases from J, the gap between germline ends came to 14 bases. This CDR3 comprises 11 residues. The germline gives CDR1 SGHTA, CDR2 FQGNSA.

The V gene is TRBV6-5, the J gene TRBJ2-2; TRBD2 aligns across 12 bases. The germline CDR1 and CDR2 sequences are MNHEY and SVGAGI. This CDR3 spans 19 amino acids. After removal of 2 bases from V and 7 bases from J, the junction contained 14 bases not matched to a gene. CDR3 bases: TGTGCCAGCAGTTACGCTGAAGGACTAGCGGGAAGGGATGGCGGGGAGCTGTTTTTT. This sequence encodes CASSYAEGLAGRDGGELFF.

This clonotype was seen a handful of times. The genes are TRBV10-2 and TRBJ1-1; 7 nucleotides line up with TRBD1. V shed 6 bases, J shed 4 bases, and the junction held 5 bases outside the gene matches. The length of the CDR3 is 13 residues. The germline V gene encodes CDR1 WSHSY and CDR2 SAAADI. This chain's CDR3 is CASRKRQGTEAFF. CDR3 bases: TGCGCCAGCAGGAAGAGACAGGGCACTGAAGCTTTCTTT.

The genes are TRBV20-1 and TRBJ2-7, with TRBD2 as a possible D gene (6 bases). Per the germline V gene, CDR1 is DFQATT and CDR2 is SNEGSKA (reference sequence). The CDR3 totals 14 residues. The CDR3 region has the DNA TGCAATGCAAAACTCCTAGCGAACGTCTACGAGCAGTACTTC. It yields the protein CNAKLLANVYEQYF.

The chain has TRBV15 and TRBJ2-3; D gene ambiguous. The CDR3 extends over 14 amino acids. V lost 1 base and J 2 bases, leaving 7 bases between the germline ends. Germline V CDR1 and CDR2: LNHNV, YYDKDF (reference sequence). The DNA for the CDR3 is TGTGCCACCAGCAGAGTCGGAACCACAGATACGCAGTATTTT. Its translation: CATSRVGTTDTQYF.

This clonotype has only a few counts. The genes are TRBV12-3 or TRBV12-4 and TRBJ2-4, with D possibly matching TRBD1 (6 bases). The V and J ends lost 3 bases and 8 bases respectively, with 14 bases between them. CDR3 length: 14 residues. CDR3 in amino acids: CASSFGQPGYIQYF. The CDR3 bases are TGTGCCAGCAGTTTCGGACAGCCGGGATACATTCAGTACTTC.

This sequence joins TRBV24-1 and TRBJ2-3, with a weak D call TRBD1 (5 bases). This CDR3 contains 15 residues. Trimming shortened V by 5 bases and J by 6 bases, and 17 bases separated the two germline ends. Germline values: CDR1 KGHDR, CDR2 SFDVKD. CDR3 sequence reads: CATSVGLGLTDTQYF. In DNA form, the CDR3 reads TGTGCCACCAGTGTGGGGCTCGGGCTCACGGATACGCAGTATTTT.

Concerning this clonotype: A read error may explain this, as a much larger clone is one base away. This chain uses TRBV19 with TRBJ1-1, with 7 bases that match TRBD1. Losses at the gene ends were 9 bases for V and 4 bases for J; bases not matched to a gene: 5. Per the germline V gene, CDR1 is LNHDA and CDR2 is SQIVND (reference sequence). The CDR3 covers 12 residues. CDR3 loop: CASRDSTTEAFF. DNA for the CDR3: TGTGCCAGCCGGGACAGCACCACTGAAGCTTTCTTT.

V and J are TRBV5-6 and TRBJ2-1, with 9 positions matching TRBD2. The CDR3 length is 16 residues. V was pared by 5 bases and J by 8 bases, with 14 bases of the junction left unmatched. Germline CDR1 and CDR2: SGHDT and YYEEEE. CDR3 DNA sequence: TGTGCCAGCAGTCCCGTAGCGGGAGAGTTTCGGGATGAGCAGTTCTTC. Its protein product is CASSPVAGEFRDEQFF. The full variable domain, its missing parts supplied by reference TRBV5-6 and TRBJ2-1, is DAGVTQSPTHLIKTRGQQVTLRCSPKSGHDTVSWYQQALGQGPQFIFQYYEEEERQRGNFPDRFSGHQFPNYSSELNVNALLLGDSALYLCASSPVAGEFRDEQFFGPGTRLTVL.

This clonotype showed up many times. This chain links TRBV11-2 with TRBJ2-5; TRBD1 matches at 10 bases. Per the germline V gene, CDR1 is SGHAT and CDR2 is FQNNGV. CDR3 size: 14 residues. The J segment lost 4 bases and the V segment lost 8 bases, leaving 7 bases of the junction unmatched. CDR3 nucleotides: TGTGCCAGCTCCAAGGGACAGGGGACAGAGACCCAGTACTTC. Its translation: CASSKGQGTETQYF.